These 5 T cell receptor beta chains share one sample of origin, sequenced in a study of blood T cells in healthy people across ages. Primers used in a second PCR of about 7 to 12 cycles were a sample-barcoded 5' primer and a J-beta primer mix. TCRdb passed the 5' RACE reads through MiXCR, listing each CDR3 protein once. This sample carries 1.4 million or so distinct CDR3 sequences, 40% to 45% of them seen once, and the ten largest clones take roughly 3.7%. Sequencing was performed on blood. These receptor sequences come from a woman aged 18-29 years in good health.

The rearrangement joins TRBV4-1 to TRBJ2-7; D gene uncertain. This CDR3 is 16 amino acids long. Trimming stripped 0 bases from V and 1 base from J, with 13 bases between. Looked up from germline, CDR1 is MGHRA and CDR2 is YSYEKL. CDR3 protein: CASSQDGGGKSYEQYF. The CDR3 region has the DNA TGCGCCAGCAGCCAAGATGGTGGCGGCAAATCCTACGAGCAGTACTTC.

V usage is TRBV10-3 and J usage is TRBJ2-5; 8 bases are a match to TRBD2. Germline lookup yields CDR1 ENHRY and CDR2 SYGVKD. This CDR3 spans 17 amino acids. J lost 8 bases, V lost 6 bases, and 20 bases had no gene match. Here the CDR3 reads CAISPVGDSGTKRTQYF. CDR3 bases: TGTGCCATCAGCCCCGTCGGAGATAGCGGGACCAAGAGAACCCAGTACTTC.

V gene TRBV15 combines with J gene TRBJ1-6, with D unclear. Trimming removed 1 base at V and 7 bases at J, with 2 bases between. This CDR3 has 12 amino acids. Per germline, CDR1 LNHNV and CDR2 YYDKDF (reference sequence). CDR3 sequence reads: CATSRANSPLHF. As DNA, the CDR3 is TGTGCCACCAGCAGAGCCAATTCACCCCTCCACTTT. The whole variable domain, remainder taken from reference TRBV15 and TRBJ1-6, is DAMVIQNPRYQVTQFGKPVTLSCSQTLNHNVMYWYQQKSSQAPKLLFHYYDKDFNNEADTPDNFQSRRPNTSFCFLDIRSPGLGDTAMYLCATSRANSPLHFGNGTRLTVT.

The table lists this clonotype with a few counts. The DNA of the CDR3 is TGTGCCAGCAGCTTAGAATATGGGGGTCTACCCAATGAGCAGTTCTTC. Protein sequence: CASSLEYGGLPNEQFF. This chain uses TRBV7-9 with TRBJ2-1; TRBD1 or TRBD2 may be the D gene (5 bases each). V lost 1 base and J lost 6, with 16 bases in between. CDR3 size: 16 residues. Germline V gene data show CDR1 as SEHNR and CDR2 as FQNEAQ (reference sequence).

Concerning this clonotype: The junction departs from the called germline gene at one end, perhaps through a read error. The chain couples TRBV9 to TRBJ2-1; perhaps TRBD1 as D (6 bases). Germline V gene data show CDR1 as SGDLS and CDR2 as YYNGEE. The CDR3 length is 16 residues. The CDR3 is CASSVLGTPSYNEQSF. CDR3 sequence (DNA): TGTGCCAGCAGCGTCTTGGGGACACCCTCCTACAATGAGCAGTCCTTC.